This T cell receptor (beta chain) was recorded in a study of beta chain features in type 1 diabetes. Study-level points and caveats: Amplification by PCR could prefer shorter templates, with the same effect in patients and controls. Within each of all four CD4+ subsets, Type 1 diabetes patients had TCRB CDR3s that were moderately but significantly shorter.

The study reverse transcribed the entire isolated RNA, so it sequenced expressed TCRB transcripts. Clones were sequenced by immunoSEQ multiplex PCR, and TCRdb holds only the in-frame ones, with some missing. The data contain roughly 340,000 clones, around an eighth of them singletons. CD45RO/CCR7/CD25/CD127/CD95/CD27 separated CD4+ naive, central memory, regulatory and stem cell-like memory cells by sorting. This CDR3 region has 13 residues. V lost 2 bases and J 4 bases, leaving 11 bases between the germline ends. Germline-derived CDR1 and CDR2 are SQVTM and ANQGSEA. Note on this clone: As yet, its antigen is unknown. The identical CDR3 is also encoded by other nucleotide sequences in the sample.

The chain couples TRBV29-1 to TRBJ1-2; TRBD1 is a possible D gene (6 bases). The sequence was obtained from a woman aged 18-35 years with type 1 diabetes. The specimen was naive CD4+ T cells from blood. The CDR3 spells CSVEIGGGYGYTF. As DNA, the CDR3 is TGCAGCGTTGAAATTGGGGGCGGCTATGGCTACACCTTC.